This T cell receptor (beta chain) was captured in a study of CD8+CD57+ T cells in acquired aplastic anemia. Sequencing involved patients with CD8+CD57+ cell expansion previously shown by flow cytometry. The patients, all of them, had severe acquired aplastic anemia. When blood sampling took place, the patients had received no therapy. Overall study results and limits: Over 25 shared CD8+ CDR3s appeared highly expressed within patients' immunodominant clones. Significance was not reached for CD8+ Simpson's diversity between patients and controls.

Concerning this clonotype: Its antigen is not identified.

According to the study, genomic DNA was the template for TCR beta VDJ and CDR3 profiling. TCRdb redid the calling of the reads with MiXCR, one entry per CDR3 protein. The sample holds roughly 250,000 distinct CDR3 sequences, around 82% seen once. The sample comprised sorted CD4+, CD8+, or CD8+CD57+ T cells (not recorded which) from PBMCs. This sequence originates from a human donor with aplastic anemia.

The CDR3 nucleotides read TGTGCCAGCAGCTCCGTTATTAACGGGGCCGACTATGAGTACACCTTC. Protein sequence: CASSSVINGADYEYTF. The chain is built from TRBV7-9 and TRBJ1-2; TRBD1 might be the D (5 bases). Germline V gene data show CDR1 as SEHNR and CDR2 as FQNEAQ (reference sequence). V shed 4 bases and J shed 11 bases, with 26 bases lying between them. This CDR3 contains 16 residues.